A selection of T cell receptor beta chains follows, all from one sample in a study of regulatory T cells in long-lasting Graves disease. TCRdb re-analysed the multiplex PCR reads in MiXCR, keeping a single row per CDR3 protein. The table shows hundreds of thousands of distinct CDR3 sequences, with about 20% occurring only once. Sequencing was performed on peripheral blood mononuclear cells (PBMCs), taken when the disease was refractory, from a patient treated with antithyroid drugs. These receptors all stem from a female donor with Graves disease. CDR3s include the opening cysteine and the closing phenylalanine or tryptophan.

CDR3 protein,V gene,J gene
CSARATGTPYSSDTRYF,TRBV20-1,TRBJ2-3
CASSRGTVGSYEQYF,TRBV7-9,TRBJ2-7
CASSLAGTGVGAEAFF,TRBV5-1,TRBJ1-1
CASSATTGPQHF,TRBV28,TRBJ1-5
CASSPDLAGGPNEQFF,TRBV6-2/TRBV6-3,TRBJ2-1
CASLTPTGGREKLFF,TRBV28,TRBJ1-4
CASSSTGGNTEAFF,TRBV5-1,TRBJ1-1
CSAKQTTGELFF,TRBV20-1,TRBJ2-2
CASRWGQGNNEQFF,TRBV5-5,TRBJ2-1
CASSLEGGELFF,TRBV7-9,TRBJ2-2
CASSLVYMNTEAFF,TRBV6-2/TRBV6-3,TRBJ1-1
CASSRRDGNQPQHF,TRBV19,TRBJ1-5
CAWSAGPNYNEQFF,TRBV30,TRBJ2-1
CASSSGQGAGGYTF,TRBV28,TRBJ1-2
CAISVVGETNTEAFF,TRBV10-3,TRBJ1-1
CASSYWQGGFYTEAFF,TRBV6-5,TRBJ1-1